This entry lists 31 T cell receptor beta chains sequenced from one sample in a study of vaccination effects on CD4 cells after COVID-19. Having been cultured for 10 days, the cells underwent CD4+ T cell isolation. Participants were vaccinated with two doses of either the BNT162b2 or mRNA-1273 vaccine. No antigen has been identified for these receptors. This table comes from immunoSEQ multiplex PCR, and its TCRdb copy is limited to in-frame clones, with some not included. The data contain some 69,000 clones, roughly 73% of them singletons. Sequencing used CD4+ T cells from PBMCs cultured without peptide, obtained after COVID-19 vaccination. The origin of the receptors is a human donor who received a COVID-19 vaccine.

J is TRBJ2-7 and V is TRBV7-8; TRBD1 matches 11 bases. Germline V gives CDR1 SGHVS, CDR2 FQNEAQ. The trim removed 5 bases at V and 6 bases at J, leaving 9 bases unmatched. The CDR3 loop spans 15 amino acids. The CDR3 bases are TGTGCCAGCAGCGCGTCCGGGACAGGGGGGGTCGAGCAGTACGTC. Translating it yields CASSASGTGGVEQYV.

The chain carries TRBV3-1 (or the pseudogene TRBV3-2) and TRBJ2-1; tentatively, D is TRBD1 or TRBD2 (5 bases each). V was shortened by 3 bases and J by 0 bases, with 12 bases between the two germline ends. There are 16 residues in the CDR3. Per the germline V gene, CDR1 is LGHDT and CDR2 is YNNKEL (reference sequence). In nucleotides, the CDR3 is TGTGCCAGCAGCCAGCTGGGACCACTCTCCTACAATGAGCAGTTCTTC. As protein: CASSQLGPLSYNEQFF.

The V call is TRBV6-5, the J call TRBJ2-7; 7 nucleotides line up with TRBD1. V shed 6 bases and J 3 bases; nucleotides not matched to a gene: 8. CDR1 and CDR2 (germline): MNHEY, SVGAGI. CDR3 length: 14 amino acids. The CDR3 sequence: CASSSRTGDYEQYV. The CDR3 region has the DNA TGTGCCAGCAGCTCCCGGACAGGAGACTACGAGCAGTACGTC.

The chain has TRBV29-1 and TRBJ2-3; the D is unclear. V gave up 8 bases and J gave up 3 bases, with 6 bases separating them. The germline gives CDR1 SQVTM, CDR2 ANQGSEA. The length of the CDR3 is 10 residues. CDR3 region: CSLGTDTQYF. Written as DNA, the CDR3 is TGCAGCTTAGGGACAGATACGCAGTATTTT.

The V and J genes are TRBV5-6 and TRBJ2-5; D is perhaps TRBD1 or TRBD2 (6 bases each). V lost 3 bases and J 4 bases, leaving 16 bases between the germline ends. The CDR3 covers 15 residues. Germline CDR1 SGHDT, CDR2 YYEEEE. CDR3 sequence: CASSWGNGGPETQYF. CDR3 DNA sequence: TGTGCCAGCAGCTGGGGGAACGGGGGCCCAGAGACCCAGTACTTC.

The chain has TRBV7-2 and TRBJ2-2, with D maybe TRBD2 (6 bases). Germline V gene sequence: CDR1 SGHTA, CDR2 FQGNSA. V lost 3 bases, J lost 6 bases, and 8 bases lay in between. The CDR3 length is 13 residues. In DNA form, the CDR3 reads TGTGCCAGCAGCTTTAGGGAGGCCGGGGAGCTGTTTTTT. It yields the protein CASSFREAGELFF.

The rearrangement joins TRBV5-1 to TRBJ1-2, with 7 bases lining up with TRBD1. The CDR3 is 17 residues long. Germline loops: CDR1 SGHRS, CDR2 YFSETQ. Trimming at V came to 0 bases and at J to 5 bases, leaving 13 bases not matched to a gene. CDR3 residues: CASSLAEKEGASYGYTF. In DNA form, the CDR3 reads TGCGCCAGCAGCTTGGCCGAAAAGGAGGGGGCTAGTTATGGCTACACCTTC.

The CDR3, as DNA: TGTGCCAGCCCCATCCTCCCCGCTTTGACAGGGGTTGGGCAAGAGACCCAGTACTTC. Amino acid sequence: CASPILPALTGVGQETQYF. V usage is TRBV5-8 and J usage is TRBJ2-5; 8 bases are shared with TRBD1. In germline, CDR1 is SGHTS, CDR2 YDEGEE. The V and J ends lost 7 bases and 2 bases, in that order; junction bases with no gene match: 22. The CDR3 spans 19 residues.

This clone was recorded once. This CDR3 reads CASRSGGTADTQYF. DNA of the CDR3: TGTGCCAGCAGGTCGGGGGGTACTGCGGATACGCAGTATTTT. The J gene is TRBJ2-3, the V gene TRBV6-5; 7 nucleotides line up with TRBD2. From germline, CDR1 is MNHEY and CDR2 SVGAGI. This CDR3 is 14 amino acids long. The J segment lost 6 bases and the V segment lost 6 bases, leaving 9 bases of the junction unmatched.

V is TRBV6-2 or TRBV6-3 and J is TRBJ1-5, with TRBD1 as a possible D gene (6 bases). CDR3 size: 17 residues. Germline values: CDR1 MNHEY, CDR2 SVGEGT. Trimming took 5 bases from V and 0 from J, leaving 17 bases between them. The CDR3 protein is CASSRQQGLDSNQPQHF. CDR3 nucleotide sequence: TGTGCCAGCAGTCGTCAACAGGGATTGGATAGCAATCAGCCCCAGCATTTT.

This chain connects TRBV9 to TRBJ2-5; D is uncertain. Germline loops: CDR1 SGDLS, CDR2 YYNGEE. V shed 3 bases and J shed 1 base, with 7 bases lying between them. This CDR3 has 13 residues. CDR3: CASSGAGQETQYF. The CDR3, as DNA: TGTGCCAGCAGCGGGGCAGGCCAAGAGACCCAGTACTTC. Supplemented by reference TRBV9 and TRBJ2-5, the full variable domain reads DSGVTQTPKHLITATGQRVTLRCSPRSGDLSVYWYQQSLDQGLQFLIQYYNGEERAKGNILERFSAQQFPDLHSELNLSSLELGDSALYFCASSGAGQETQYFGPGTRLLVL.

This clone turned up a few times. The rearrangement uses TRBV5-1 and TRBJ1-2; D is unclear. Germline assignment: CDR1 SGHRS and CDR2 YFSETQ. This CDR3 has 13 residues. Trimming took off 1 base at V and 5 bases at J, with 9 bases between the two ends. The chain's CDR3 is CASSLFPDYGYTF. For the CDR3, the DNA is TGCGCCAGCAGCTTGTTTCCAGATTATGGCTACACCTTC.

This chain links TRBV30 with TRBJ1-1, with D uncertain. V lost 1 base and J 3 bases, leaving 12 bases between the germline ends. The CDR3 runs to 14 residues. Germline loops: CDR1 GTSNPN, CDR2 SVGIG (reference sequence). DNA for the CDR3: TGTGCCTGGAGTGCCGGGCGGGGTTACACTGAAGCTTTCTTT. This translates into CAWSAGRGYTEAFF.

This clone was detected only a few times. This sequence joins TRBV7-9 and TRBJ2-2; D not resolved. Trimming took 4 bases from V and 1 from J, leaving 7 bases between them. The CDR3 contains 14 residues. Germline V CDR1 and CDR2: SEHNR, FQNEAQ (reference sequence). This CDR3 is CASSSIRNTGELFF. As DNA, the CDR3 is TGTGCCAGCAGCTCAATACGGAACACCGGGGAGCTGTTTTTT.

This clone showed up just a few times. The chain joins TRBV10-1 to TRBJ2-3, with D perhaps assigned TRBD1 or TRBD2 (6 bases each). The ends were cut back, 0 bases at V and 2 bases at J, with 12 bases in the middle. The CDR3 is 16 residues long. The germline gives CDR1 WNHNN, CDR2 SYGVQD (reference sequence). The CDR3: CASSESRGRFTDTQYF. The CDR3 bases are TGCGCCAGCAGTGAGTCTCGGGGGCGGTTCACAGATACGCAGTATTTT.

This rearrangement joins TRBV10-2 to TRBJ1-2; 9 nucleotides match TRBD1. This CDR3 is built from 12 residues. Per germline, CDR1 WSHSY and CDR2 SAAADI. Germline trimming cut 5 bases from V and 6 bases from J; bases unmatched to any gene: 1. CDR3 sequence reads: CASSTGGNGYTF. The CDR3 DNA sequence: TGCGCCAGCAGTACAGGGGGCAATGGCTACACCTTC.

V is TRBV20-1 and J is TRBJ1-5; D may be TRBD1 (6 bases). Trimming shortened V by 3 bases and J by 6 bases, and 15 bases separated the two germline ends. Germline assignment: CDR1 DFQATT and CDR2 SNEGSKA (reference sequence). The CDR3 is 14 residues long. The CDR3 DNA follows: TGCAGTGCTAGTAGGATGGGGGCCGGTCAGCCCCAGCATTTT. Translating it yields CSASRMGAGQPQHF.

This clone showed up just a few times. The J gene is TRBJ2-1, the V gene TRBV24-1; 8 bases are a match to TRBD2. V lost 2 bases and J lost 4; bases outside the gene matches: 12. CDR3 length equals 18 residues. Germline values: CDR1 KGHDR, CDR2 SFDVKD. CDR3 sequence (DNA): TGTGCCACCAGTGATTCCACCCGGGGGGGGCTCGGGTACAATGAGCAGTTCTTC. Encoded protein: CATSDSTRGGLGYNEQFF.

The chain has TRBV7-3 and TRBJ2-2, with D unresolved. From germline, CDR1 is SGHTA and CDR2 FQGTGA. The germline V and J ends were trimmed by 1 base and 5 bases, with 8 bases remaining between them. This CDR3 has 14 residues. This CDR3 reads CASSLSLGTGELFF. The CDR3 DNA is TGTGCCAGCAGCTTAAGCTTGGGGACCGGGGAGCTGTTTTTT.

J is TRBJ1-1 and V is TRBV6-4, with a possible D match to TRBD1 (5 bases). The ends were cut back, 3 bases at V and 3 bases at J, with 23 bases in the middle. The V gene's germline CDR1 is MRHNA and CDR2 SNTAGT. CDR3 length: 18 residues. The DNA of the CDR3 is TGTGCCAGCAGTGAACTGTTACGCAGGGTAGGATTCGACACTGAAGCTTTCTTT. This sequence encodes CASSELLRRVGFDTEAFF.

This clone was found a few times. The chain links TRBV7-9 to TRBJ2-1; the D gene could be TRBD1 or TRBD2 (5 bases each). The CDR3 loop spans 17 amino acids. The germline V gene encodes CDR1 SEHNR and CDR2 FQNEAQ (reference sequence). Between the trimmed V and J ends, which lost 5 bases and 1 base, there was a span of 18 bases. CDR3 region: CASSPDPGRSSYNEQFF. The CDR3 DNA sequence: TGTGCCAGCAGCCCAGACCCGGGACGGTCATCCTACAATGAGCAGTTCTTC.

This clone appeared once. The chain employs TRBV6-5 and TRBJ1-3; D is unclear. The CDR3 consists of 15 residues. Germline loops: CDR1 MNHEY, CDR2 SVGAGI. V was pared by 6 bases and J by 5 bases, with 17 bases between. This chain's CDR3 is CASRPPGERRNTIYF. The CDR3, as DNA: TGTGCCAGCAGGCCCCCCGGGGAGAGGAGAAACACCATATATTTT.

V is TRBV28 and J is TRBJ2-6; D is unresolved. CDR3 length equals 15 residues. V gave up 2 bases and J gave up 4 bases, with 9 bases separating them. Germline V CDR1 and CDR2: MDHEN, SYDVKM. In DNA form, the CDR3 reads TGTGCCAGCAGTTTAAGCGCGGCGGGGGCCAACGTCCTGACTTTC. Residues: CASSLSAAGANVLTF.

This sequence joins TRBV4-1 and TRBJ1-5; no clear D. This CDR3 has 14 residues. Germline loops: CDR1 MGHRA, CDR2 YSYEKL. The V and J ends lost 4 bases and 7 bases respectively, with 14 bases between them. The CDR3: CASSRLGFDQPQHF. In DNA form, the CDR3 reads TGCGCCAGCAGCCGCTTAGGGTTCGACCAGCCCCAGCATTTT.

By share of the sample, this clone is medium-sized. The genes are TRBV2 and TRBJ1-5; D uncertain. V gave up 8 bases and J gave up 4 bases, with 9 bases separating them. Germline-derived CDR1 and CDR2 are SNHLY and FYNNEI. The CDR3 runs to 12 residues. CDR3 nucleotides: TGTGCCAGCGCACGGGGAAATCAGCCCCAGCATTTT. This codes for CASARGNQPQHF.

CDR3 DNA sequence: TGTGCCAGCAGTTACTCACCGGACGGACGGGGGGAGCAGTACGTC. Translation: CASSYSPDGRGEQYV. The V and J genes are TRBV6-5 and TRBJ2-7; D possibly corresponds to TRBD2 (6 bases). CDR1 and CDR2 (germline): MNHEY, SVGAGI. V gave up 0 bases and J gave up 7 bases, with 16 bases separating them. The CDR3 covers 15 residues.

The CDR3 DNA follows: TGTGCCAGCCGGCGGGGGCCAGGTACCGGGGAGCTGTTTTTT. Translation gives CASRRGPGTGELFF. The chain recombines TRBV6-4 with TRBJ2-2; a possible D gene is TRBD2 (7 bases). The CDR3 spans 14 residues. In germline, CDR1 is MRHNA, CDR2 SNTAGT. V was cut by 8 bases and J by 5 bases, with 15 bases left in between.

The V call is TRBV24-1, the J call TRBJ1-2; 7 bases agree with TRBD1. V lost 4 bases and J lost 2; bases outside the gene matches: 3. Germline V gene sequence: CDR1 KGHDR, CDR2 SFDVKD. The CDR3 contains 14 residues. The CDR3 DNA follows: TGTGCCACCAGTGAACGGGGACAGAACTATGGCTACACCTTC. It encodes CATSERGQNYGYTF.

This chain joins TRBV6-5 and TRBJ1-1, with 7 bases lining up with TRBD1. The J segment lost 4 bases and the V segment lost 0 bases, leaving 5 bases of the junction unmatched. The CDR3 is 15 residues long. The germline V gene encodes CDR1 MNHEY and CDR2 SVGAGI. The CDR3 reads CASSYSRGQGTEAFF. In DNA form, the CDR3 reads TGTGCCAGCAGTTACTCGAGGGGGCAGGGCACTGAAGCTTTCTTT.

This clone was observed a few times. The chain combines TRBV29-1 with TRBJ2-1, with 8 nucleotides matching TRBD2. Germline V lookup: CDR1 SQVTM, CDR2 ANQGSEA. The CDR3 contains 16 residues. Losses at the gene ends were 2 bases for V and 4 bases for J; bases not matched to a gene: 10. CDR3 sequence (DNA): TGCAGCGTTGAATGGCGGGGGGCTGCTTTTTACAATGAGCAGTTCTTC. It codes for CSVEWRGAAFYNEQFF.

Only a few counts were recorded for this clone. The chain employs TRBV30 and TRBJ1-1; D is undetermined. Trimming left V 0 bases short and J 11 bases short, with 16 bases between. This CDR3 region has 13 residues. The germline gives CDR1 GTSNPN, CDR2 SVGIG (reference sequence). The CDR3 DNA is TGTGCCTGGAGTGTATCGGGAGCCCTAAGTGCTTTCTTT. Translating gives CAWSVSGALSAFF.